This T cell receptor (beta chain) was sequenced for a study of spatial heterogeneity in lung cancer. Study-wide results and caveats: One measure, the expanded intratumoral alpha and beta TCR count, tracked tumor mutation counts.

Points on this clonotype: Its antigen is currently unknown.

Via MiXCR, TCRdb re-called the 5' RACE reads, giving one row per CDR3 protein. Of about 3,100 distinct CDR3 sequences listed, around 12% are singletons. CDR3 size: 13 residues. Trimming took off 3 bases at V and 4 bases at J, with 7 bases between the two ends. This sample's time point: sample taken at primary tumor resection. This sequence joins TRBV12-3 or TRBV12-4 and TRBJ2-1; no definite D call. The source was lung tumor tissue, collected at surgery. This TCR was recovered from a male donor with early-stage non-small cell lung cancer. CDR3 sequence reads: CASSFRGYNEQFF. As DNA, the CDR3 is TGTGCCAGCAGTTTCCGAGGATACAATGAGCAGTTCTTC.